The 5 T cell receptor beta chains below were found in one sample sequenced in a study of T cell responses to AZD1222 COVID-19 vaccine (dated by TCRdb to the early 2020s). The library was made by the immunoSEQ multiplex PCR assay. TCRdb mirrors the immuneACCESS table, restricted to in-frame sequences. Some clones are absent from its copies; in checked studies, under half trace to an unresolved V gene, and the reason for the others is unknown. In this sample the table shows roughly 170,000 clones, just over 85% of which occur a single time. The ten largest clones add up to 0.49% of the sample. The time point tag for this specimen amounts to: baseline before first vaccination. The material was peripheral blood, obtained on day 0 of AZD1222 vaccination. All receptors come from an adult in good health.

This chain uses TRBV28 with TRBJ1-4, with 7 bases fitting TRBD1. This CDR3 has 16 residues. V shed 1 base and J 0 bases; nucleotides not matched to a gene: 2. Germline V gives CDR1 MDHEN, CDR2 SYDVKM. The CDR3 loop is CASSLSGTATNEKLFF. As DNA, the CDR3 is TGTGCCAGCAGTTTATCAGGGACAGCAACTAATGAAAAACTGTTTTTT.

The rearrangement joins TRBV12-3 or TRBV12-4 to TRBJ2-3, with D hard to call. V lost 3 bases, J lost 0 bases, and 4 bases lay in between. The CDR3 has 13 residues. The CDR3 DNA is TGTGCCAGCAGTTTGGTGAGCACAGATACGCAGTATTTT. Its protein is CASSLVSTDTQYF.

This chain connects TRBV12-3 or TRBV12-4 to TRBJ2-7; D is unclear. Trimming stripped 8 bases from V and 5 bases from J, with 10 bases between. CDR3 length equals 11 residues. For the CDR3, the DNA is TGTGCCAGCGGACGGCCAGACGAGCAGTACTTC. It translates to CASGRPDEQYF.

This chain joins TRBV6-8 and TRBJ1-2, with unresolved D. CDR3 length: 12 amino acids. In germline, CDR1 is MNHGY, CDR2 SAAAGT. V dropped 1 base and J dropped 8 bases, with 8 bases sitting between them. The CDR3 loop is CASSYWVGGYTF. The CDR3 DNA is TGTGCCAGCAGTTACTGGGTGGGAGGCTACACCTTC.

This chain joins TRBV18 and TRBJ2-1, with 12 bases that match TRBD2. V shed 0 bases, J shed 1 base, and the junction held 7 bases outside the gene matches. This CDR3 has 19 residues. Per the germline V gene, CDR1 is KGHSH and CDR2 is LQKENI. This chain's CDR3 is CASSPPPSGRVRSYNEQFF. In nucleotides, the CDR3 is TGTGCCAGCTCACCACCGCCTAGCGGGAGGGTAAGGTCCTACAATGAGCAGTTCTTC.